Below, 25 T cell receptor beta chains from the same sample are listed, as sequenced in a study of OX40 agonist ivuxolimab in advanced cancers. Produced via immunoSEQ multiplex PCR; TCRdb's table is partial and in-frame only. The data contain tens of thousands of clones, approximately 92% of them seen just once; the ten biggest clones take up about 0.3%. Source: CD4+ or CD8+ T cells sorted from blood, taken in a trial of the OX40 agonist ivuxolimab. The receptors shown here come from an adult with an advanced solid tumor such as melanoma, head and neck, liver or kidney cancer.

The V gene is TRBV5-1, the J gene TRBJ2-7; TRBD1 matches at 10 bases. The trim removed 3 bases at V and 0 bases at J, leaving 3 bases unmatched. The CDR3 is 15 amino acids. Germline V gene data show CDR1 as SGHRS and CDR2 as YFSETQ. DNA of the CDR3: TGCGCCAGCAGCTGGGACAGGGGAAGCTCCTACGAGCAGTACTTC. Protein: CASSWDRGSSYEQYF.

A note on this clone: One end of the junction varies from germline; a read error may be responsible. The rearrangement links TRBV7-7 to TRBJ2-7; 7 bases are a match to TRBD1. Germline V gene lookup returns CDR1 SSHAT and CDR2 FNYEAQ (reference sequence). The CDR3 sequence is 14 residues long. The CDR3 sequence is CASSSSTGSGEQYF. The CDR3 nucleotides read TGTGCTAGCAGCTCGTCGACAGGGTCTGGGGAGCAGTACTTC.

This sequence joins TRBV7-3 and TRBJ1-4; TRBD1 aligns across 7 bases. The CDR3 spans 15 residues. After removal of 0 bases from V and 8 bases from J, the junction contained 6 bases not matched to a gene. Germline loops: CDR1 SGHTA, CDR2 FQGTGA. CDR3 bases: TGTGCCAGCAGCTTAACAGACAGGGTTGGAGAAAAACTGTTTTTT. Translated, it gives CASSLTDRVGEKLFF.

This clone was counted a few times. Here the CDR3 reads CAWSVLVGYTF. The CDR3 bases are TGTGCCTGGAGTGTACTTGTGGGCTACACCTTC. The chain is built from TRBV30 and TRBJ1-2, with D unresolved. Trimming took 0 bases from V and 8 from J, leaving 7 bases between them. The CDR3 totals 11 residues. Per germline, CDR1 GTSNPN and CDR2 SVGIG (reference sequence).

This chain joins TRBV9 and TRBJ2-1, with a weak D call TRBD2 (5 bases). Looked up from germline, CDR1 is SGDLS and CDR2 is YYNGEE. This CDR3 is built from 15 residues. Trimming cost V 0 bases and J 0 bases, with 7 bases left between them. CDR3 residues: CASSVVGLSYNEQFF. The CDR3 DNA follows: TGTGCCAGCAGCGTAGTAGGACTCTCCTACAATGAGCAGTTCTTC.

The chain combines TRBV14 with TRBJ2-7; 9 positions agree with TRBD1. CDR1 is SGHDN and CDR2 is FVKESK in the germline V gene. V lost 1 base, J lost 3 bases, and 10 bases stayed unmatched. CDR3 length equals 17 residues. The CDR3 is CASSQAGDRAVFYEQYF. The CDR3 nucleotides are TGTGCCAGCAGCCAAGCTGGGGACAGGGCGGTGTTCTACGAGCAGTACTTC.

The rearrangement uses TRBV5-4 and TRBJ1-4, with 7 bases aligning to TRBD1. Germline V gene sequence: CDR1 SGHNT, CDR2 YYREEE (reference sequence). Trimming at V came to 0 bases and at J to 8 bases, leaving 4 bases not matched to a gene. CDR3 size: 14 residues. The CDR3 spells CASSLAVDREKLFF. CDR3 DNA: TGTGCCAGCAGCTTGGCGGTGGACAGGGAAAAACTGTTTTTT.

This clone has only one observation. This chain links TRBV7-6 with TRBJ1-5, with unresolved D. The V end was cut by 2 bases, the J end by 5 bases, with 7 bases between. Looked up from germline, CDR1 is SGHVS and CDR2 is FNYEAQ. This CDR3 has 13 residues. CDR3 region: CASSLNVYQPQHF. DNA for the CDR3: TGTGCCAGCAGCTTAAATGTTTATCAGCCCCAGCATTTT.

V gene TRBV5-4 combines with J gene TRBJ2-3; 8 positions agree with TRBD2. Trimming removed 2 bases from V and 1 base from J; junction bases left unmatched: 3. The germline CDR1 and CDR2 sequences are SGHNT and YYREEE (reference sequence). There are 15 residues in the CDR3. CDR3 sequence reads: CASSLLAEGTDTQYF. CDR3 bases: TGTGCCAGCAGCTTACTAGCGGAGGGCACAGATACGCAGTATTTT.

This chain uses TRBV7-2 with TRBJ2-3; perhaps D is TRBD1 or TRBD2 (5 bases each). Per germline, CDR1 SGHTA and CDR2 FQGNSA. The CDR3 length is 17 residues. The V gene lost 9 bases and the J gene lost 2 bases, with 24 bases spanning the gap. DNA of the CDR3: TGTGCCAGTCGCCCGGGCAGGGAGTCAACCTACACAGATACGCAGTATTTT. It codes for CASRPGRESTYTDTQYF.

The J gene is TRBJ2-3, the V gene TRBV27; 11 bases fit TRBD2. The CDR3 runs to 16 residues. CDR1 is MNHEY and CDR2 is SMNVEV in the germline V gene (reference sequence). V lost 5 bases and J lost 0; bases outside the gene matches: 4. The CDR3 coding sequence is TGTGCCAGCAGTCCCGGGACTAGCGGTAGCACAGATACGCAGTATTTT. This codes for CASSPGTSGSTDTQYF.

The chain employs TRBV30 and TRBJ1-1; no clear D gene. The germline V and J ends were trimmed by 0 bases and 2 bases, with 7 bases remaining between them. The CDR3 is made up of 13 amino acids. CDR1 is GTSNPN and CDR2 is SVGIG in the germline V gene (reference sequence). In DNA, the CDR3 is TGTGCCTGGAGTGTATGGAAAAACACTGAAGCTTTCTTT. Its protein is CAWSVWKNTEAFF.

The chain employs TRBV5-1 and TRBJ2-3; D is undetermined. Trimming took off 0 bases at V and 2 bases at J, with 4 bases between the two ends. Germline V gene data show CDR1 as SGHRS and CDR2 as YFSETQ. This CDR3 comprises 13 residues. CDR3 nucleotide sequence: TGCGCCAGCAGCTTGGTGGACACAGATACGCAGTATTTT. It specifies CASSLVDTDTQYF.

The rearrangement joins TRBV18 to TRBJ2-7; maybe TRBD1 (6 bases). Germline CDR1 KGHSH, CDR2 LQKENI. V gave up 6 bases and J gave up 6 bases, with 9 bases separating them. The CDR3 runs to 11 residues. The CDR3 sequence is CASSEGGEQYF. The CDR3 DNA reads as TGTGCCAGCTCCGAAGGGGGCGAGCAGTACTTC.

With regard to this clone: Other DNA sequences in this specimen translate into the identical CDR3. The chain carries TRBV18 and TRBJ1-5, with D unresolved. With 0 bases removed from V and 4 bases from J, the gap between germline ends came to 1 base. Germline V gene data show CDR1 as KGHSH and CDR2 as LQKENI. This CDR3 spans 12 amino acids. DNA for the CDR3: TGTGCCAGCTCACCACCGAATCAGCCCCAGCATTTT. Translating gives CASSPPNQPQHF.

The V call is TRBV19, the J call TRBJ1-2; 10 bases align to TRBD1. This CDR3 contains 16 residues. Trimming cost V 3 bases and J 6 bases; bases outside gene matches: 10. Germline values: CDR1 LNHDA, CDR2 SQIVND (reference sequence). CDR3 nucleotide sequence: TGTGCCAGTAGTATCGCCCCTTTGACAGGGGGCAATGGCTACACCTTC. Translated: CASSIAPLTGGNGYTF. Combining the CDR3 with reference TRBV19 and TRBJ1-2 gives the whole variable domain DGGITQSPKYLFRKEGQNVTLSCEQNLNHDAMYWYRQDPGQGLRLIYYSQIVNDFQKGDIAEGYSVSREKKESFPLTVTSAQKNPTAFYLCASSIAPLTGGNGYTFGSGTRLTVV.

The chain links TRBV5-1 to TRBJ2-3; possibly TRBD2 for D (5 bases). From germline, CDR1 is SGHRS and CDR2 YFSETQ. CDR3 length equals 14 residues. V was shortened by 4 bases and J by 2 bases, with 11 bases between the two germline ends. The CDR3: CASSPEGITDTQYF. CDR3 in DNA: TGCGCCAGCAGCCCCGAGGGAATCACAGATACGCAGTATTTT.

The chain uses TRBV19 and TRBJ2-2, with D unclear. The V and J ends lost 6 bases and 1 base respectively, with 9 bases between them. CDR1 and CDR2 (germline): LNHDA, SQIVND (reference sequence). There are 14 residues in the CDR3. DNA of the CDR3: TGTGCCAGTAGCGATAACCTGAACACCGGGGAGCTGTTTTTT. This sequence encodes CASSDNLNTGELFF. The entire variable domain, with the rest obtained from reference TRBV19 and TRBJ2-2, is as follows: DGGITQSPKYLFRKEGQNVTLSCEQNLNHDAMYWYRQDPGQGLRLIYYSQIVNDFQKGDIAEGYSVSREKKESFPLTVTSAQKNPTAFYLCASSDNLNTGELFFGEGSRLTVL.

The rearrangement links TRBV28 to TRBJ1-1; D gene unclear. Germline V gives CDR1 MDHEN, CDR2 SYDVKM. The V end was cut by 5 bases, the J end by 2 bases, with 9 bases between. This CDR3 comprises 13 residues. The CDR3 DNA reads TGTGCCAGCAGTCAAGAAGTTAACACTGAAGCTTTCTTT. Translating gives CASSQEVNTEAFF.

The chain employs TRBV10-2 and TRBJ1-1, with D possibly matching TRBD1 (6 bases). Trimming took 6 bases from V and 2 from J, leaving 10 bases between them. This CDR3 is built from 13 residues. The germline CDR1 and CDR2 sequences are WSHSY and SAAADI. CDR3 bases: TGCGCCAGCAGGGAACAGGGCAACACTGAAGCTTTCTTT. Protein product: CASREQGNTEAFF.

A note on this clone: The junction and the germline gene differ at one end; a read error may be behind it. The same CDR3 also results from other DNA sequences found in this sample. The gene calls are TRBV19 and TRBJ2-3, with D perhaps matching TRBD2 (5 bases). The V gene's germline CDR1 is LNHDA and CDR2 SQIVND (reference sequence). This CDR3 is built from 17 residues. Written as DNA, the CDR3 is TGTGCCAGCTCCATACAACCTCGGCCTCGGGGAACAGATACGCAATATTTT. Translated: CASSIQPRPRGTDTQYF.

This clone was seen only once. The genes are TRBV7-2 and TRBJ1-1; TRBD1 might be the D (5 bases). The V end was cut by 6 bases, the J end by 1 base, with 9 bases between. There are 13 residues in the CDR3. Per germline, CDR1 SGHTA and CDR2 FQGNSA. The CDR3 nucleotides read TGTGCCAGCAGTCGCGACAGGAACACTGAAGCTTTCTTT. It is translated as CASSRDRNTEAFF.

V gene TRBV18 combines with J gene TRBJ2-3, with TRBD2 matching 7 bases. V shed 4 bases and J 2 bases; nucleotides not matched to a gene: 6. This CDR3 has 15 amino acids. Germline V CDR1 and CDR2: KGHSH, LQKENI. Here the CDR3 reads CASSRTSEYTDTQYF. CDR3 DNA: TGTGCCAGCTCACGAACTAGCGAATACACAGATACGCAGTATTTT.

V and J are TRBV2 and TRBJ2-4; unclear D gene. Per germline, CDR1 SNHLY and CDR2 FYNNEI. This CDR3 region has 14 residues. The ends were cut back, 2 bases at V and 1 base at J, with 6 bases in the middle. The CDR3 sequence is CASSEWGAKNIQYF. The CDR3 DNA is TGTGCCAGCAGTGAATGGGGTGCCAAAAACATTCAGTACTTC. Looking up the rest from reference TRBV2 and TRBJ2-4 gives the full variable domain: EPEVTQTPSHQVTQMGQEVILRCVPISNHLYFYWYRQILGQKVEFLVSFYNNEISEKSEIFDDQFSVERPDGSNFTLKIRSTKLEDSAMYFCASSEWGAKNIQYFGAGTRLSVL.

This clone has only one observation. For the CDR3, the DNA is TGTGCCACCAGCAGAGTTGGGGGTTTGGACGAGCAGTACTTC. This sequence encodes CATSRVGGLDEQYF. The V call is TRBV15, the J call TRBJ2-7; D may correspond to TRBD1 or TRBD2 (5 bases each). CDR3 length equals 14 residues. In germline, CDR1 is LNHNV, CDR2 YYDKDF (reference sequence). V was pared by 1 base and J by 5 bases, with 12 bases between.